These T cell receptor beta chains were read from a single sample in a study of CD8 T cells in Susac syndrome. From the immunoSEQ multiplex PCR reads, TCRdb called clonotypes with MiXCR, one entry per CDR3 protein. The top ten hold roughly 0.45% of the sample, which has roughly 84,000 distinct CDR3 sequences, 95% to 96% seen once. The sequencing sample was made of CD8+ T cells from PBMCs. These receptors were obtained from a human donor with Susac syndrome. Both conserved end residues are part of each CDR3. The D gene is left open where the match is weak. Part of the rows lack a size; the others show once, few, many or a class for expanded clones.

size | J | D | V | DNA | CDR3
. | TRBJ1-1 | . | TRBV7-9 | TGTGCCAGCAGCTACGAAGTCCGCTCCTCAGGGGACACTGAAGCTTTCTTT | CASSYEVRSSGDTEAFF
once | TRBJ2-1 | TRBD2 | TRBV4-2 | TGTGCCAGCAGCCACGAGAACGCGGGAGAGCGGAATGAGCAGTTCTTC | CASSHENAGERNEQFF
. | TRBJ2-3 | TRBD2 | TRBV15 | TGTGCCACCAGCAGAGAGGGGCGGGAGGGCAGCGACGAGGATACGCAGTATTTT | CATSREGREGSDEDTQYF
. | TRBJ2-3 | TRBD2 | TRBV4-3 | TGCGCCAGCAGCCAAGGGCTAGCGGGGGACACAGATACGCAGTATTTT | CASSQGLAGDTDTQYF
. | TRBJ1-6 | . | TRBV15 | TGTGCCACCAGCGATCGGGTCCGGGAGGATAATTCACCCCTCCACTTT | CATSDRVREDNSPLHF
. | TRBJ2-1 | . | TRBV2 | TGTGCCAGCAGTGCCTCTTCCAATGAGCAGTTCTTC | CASSASSNEQFF
once | TRBJ1-6 | . | TRBV20-1 | TGCAGTGCTATTTGGGACACCCATTTCCCCCTCCACTTT | CSAIWDTHFPLHF
. | TRBJ1-2 | . | TRBV12-3/TRBV12-4 | TGTGCCAGCAGCTCCGTACAGTGGACCTATGGCTACACCTTC | CASSSVQWTYGYTF
. | TRBJ2-1 | TRBD2 | TRBV11-2 | TGTGCCAGCAGCTTAGCGGGAGGCCCAACCTACAATGAGCAGTTCTTC | CASSLAGGPTYNEQFF
once | TRBJ2-3 | . | TRBV7-9 | TGTGCCAGCAGCTTCTCGACTAGCACAGATACGCAGTATTTT | CASSFSTSTDTQYF
. | TRBJ2-5 | TRBD2 | TRBV20-1 | TGCAGTGCTACGAGGCGACTAGCGGGGTACCAAGAGACCCAGTACTTC | CSATRRLAGYQETQYF
. | TRBJ2-5 | . | TRBV11-2 | TGTGCCAGCAGCTTACAAACAGGGCAAGAGACCCAGTACTTC | CASSLQTGQETQYF
. | TRBJ2-1 | . | TRBV14 | TGTGCCAGCAGCCAGCCATGGGGCGATGAGCAGTTCTTC | CASSQPWGDEQFF
. | TRBJ2-1 | . | TRBV6-1 | TGTGCCAGCAGGATGGCAGGGGACAATGAGCAGTTCTTC | CASRMAGDNEQFF
. | TRBJ1-1 | . | TRBV4-1 | TGCGCCAGCAGCCAAGCTGGCACTGAAGCTTTCTTT | CASSQAGTEAFF
. | TRBJ2-2 | . | TRBV4-1 | TGCGCCAGCAGACTAGGGACCGGGGAGCTGTTTTTT | CASRLGTGELFF
. | TRBJ1-1 | . | TRBV5-6 | TGTGCCAGCAACGTTCTAAACACTGAAGCTTTCTTT | CASNVLNTEAFF
. | TRBJ2-7 | TRBD2 | TRBV20-1 | TGCAGTGCTAGAGACCCCGCGGGACTAGCGGGACCCTACGAGCAGTACTTC | CSARDPAGLAGPYEQYF
. | TRBJ1-1 | TRBD1 | TRBV14 | TGTGCCAGCAGCCCTGACAGGGGGCGGGGCACTGAAGCTTTCTTT | CASSPDRGRGTEAFF
once | TRBJ2-5 | . | TRBV9 | TGTGCCAGCAGCGTAGAATCCGGGACGGGGGAGACCCAGTACTTC | CASSVESGTGETQYF
. | TRBJ2-7 | TRBD2 | TRBV29-1 | TGCAGCGTTGAAGGGACTAGCGGAACTCCTTACTCCTACGAGCAGTACTTC | CSVEGTSGTPYSYEQYF
. | TRBJ1-1 | . | TRBV13 | TGTGCCAGCAGCTCCCCGGAGATCATGGAGTACACTGAAGCTTTCTTT | CASSSPEIMEYTEAFF
. | TRBJ1-4 | . | TRBV9 | TGTGCCAGCAGCGCCTCCTCAGATAAAAATGAAAAACTGTTTTTT | CASSASSDKNEKLFF